Included here is one T cell receptor beta chain sequence, with context. Its antigen is currently not known. No base quality information exists; no much larger clone differs at one position. From V the trimming removes 3 bases and from J it removes 2 bases, while the gene matches leave 2 bases of the junction unaccounted for. The cysteine opens and the phenylalanine closes a CDR3 of 15 amino acids. The CDR3 DNA has 45 bases and is translated from base 1. CDR1 and CDR2, per the germline V gene, are SGHVS and FNYEAQ. These data originate in a study of T cells after posttransplantation cyclophosphamide (dated by TCRdb to about 2016). Background for the entire study: Using TRB sequencing, the study followed how the T cell repertoire rebuilt after myeloablative bone marrow transplantation with posttransplantation cyclophosphamide given as GVHD prophylaxis. Antigen receptor sequencing was done on samples from about 38 PTCy-treated patients and from under 20 related bone marrow donors of those patients. Blood from all 35 or so PTCy patients with 1-year posttransplant specimens was subjected to TRB sequencing. In 3 patients, TRB sequencing was also performed on up to roughly 3 more blood samples taken 2 to 5.2 years after transplant, and in a handful of patients, pretransplant blood was also TRB-sequenced. TRA and TRB clonality were tightly correlated in 10 or so samples, so subsequent TCR analyses focused on TRB only. Public TRB sequences were queried against a database of over 3,000 sequences associated with responses to pathogens, tumor antigens, self-antigens and alloantigens. General findings and caveats noted by the study authors: Donor-recipient similarity was low at 1-2 months but increased during the first year, and donor CD8+ memory clones often dominated later blood repertoires. The TRB repertoires of T cells infiltrating skin or the GI tract showed only limited overlap with the TRB repertoires found in blood. Across 45 patients, recipient CMV seropositivity and CMV reactivation were highly associated with TRB clonality; PTCy diversity was similar to CNI/methotrexate controls.

Genomic DNA was used for TRB sequencing, which was performed with the immunoSEQ assay at survey resolution or with the hsTCRB kit. As for the authors' bioinformatics: The immunoSEQ software handled initial read processing, and the LymphoSeq R package was used for repertoire analyses. Clonality was calculated as 1 minus normalized Shannon entropy, and the Gini coefficient was also calculated for each TRB dataset. Phenotypes of unsorted samples were inferred by mapping TRB sequences from sorted subsets of the recipient or donor onto the same recipient's unsorted samples. The table comes from immuneACCESS by way of TCRdb, which keeps in-frame sequences with V and J called. Part of the clones is missing from these tables; in studies checked, under half for an unresolved V gene and the rest for unknown reasons. The V and J calls and clone size come from that table; D and trimming were worked out from the DNA. This sample comprises fewer than 40,000 clones, about 93% of them detected only once. Roughly 0.26% of the sample is in the top ten clones.

Viable CD3+CD4+ or CD3+CD8+ cells that were CCR7+CD45RA+CD45RO-CD95-CD27+CD28+ were defined as naive T cells. Peripheral blood samples were provided by related bone marrow donors on the day of marrow donation. Peripheral blood and bone marrow mononuclear cells were isolated by Ficoll-Hypaque density centrifugation and cryopreserved. FACS on a FACSAria II was used to sort CD4+ and CD8+ T cells, including the naive and memory subsets. Sequencing was carried out using naive CD4+ T cells sorted from PBMCs. The sequence came from a woman in her sixties or seventies in good health, CMV-negative, and a related stem cell transplant donor. The sequence links TRBV7-6 to TRBJ2-2; 8 of the junction bases match TRBD1. CDR3 loop: CASSFDRGNTGELFF. The DNA sequence follows: TGTGCCAGCAGCTTTGACAGGGGTAACACCGGGGAGCTGTTTTTT.